The clone carrying this T cell receptor beta chain was picked up a small number of times. Its antigen remains unknown. This entry comes from a study of neoadjuvant nivolumab and ipilimumab in lung cancer. Only in-frame clones appear in the TCRdb table, and some are missing; sequencing was by immunoSEQ multiplex PCR. The data contain some 50,000 clones, 75% to 90% of them singletons. Regarding the study as a whole: TCR richness and clonality were higher in tumors than adjacent uninvolved lung. Pretherapy blood TCR richness correlated positively with resected tumor richness.

The CDR3 has 14 residues. Trimming removed 2 bases at V and 0 bases at J, with 4 bases between. Per germline, CDR1 LNHDA and CDR2 SQIVND (reference sequence). This TCR came from an adult with non-small cell lung cancer. Some clones in this sample may be carry-over from other donors' samples. The chain couples TRBV19 to TRBJ2-2; D gene unclear. The input for sequencing was blood, taken before neoadjuvant nivolumab, alone or with ipilimumab. CDR3 nucleotide sequence: TGTGCCAGTAGTATATCCTCGAACACCGGGGAGCTGTTTTTT. This translates into CASSISSNTGELFF.